This T cell receptor beta chain was captured in a study of CD8 T cells in ankylosing spondylitis. Quantitative 5'-RACE with molecular barcodes generated TCR beta libraries. TCRdb reprocessed the 5' RACE reads with MiXCR, giving one entry per CDR3 protein. The sample lists 35,000 to 50,000 distinct CDR3 sequences; 10% were seen once. General study results and limits: Disease-linked clones were CD8+ and relatively rare in peripheral blood.

The CDR3 consists of 16 residues. The germline gives CDR1 MNHNS, CDR2 SASEGT. V lost 6 bases and J 4 bases, leaving 22 bases between the germline ends. This clonotype occurred many times. The antigen remains undetermined. This clonotype was obtained from a male donor with ankylosing spondylitis or in good health (not recorded which). Source material: blood, either unsorted or a sorted T cell fraction (not recorded which). The genes are TRBV6-1 and TRBJ2-7, with D perhaps assigned TRBD1 or TRBD2 (5 bases each). CDR3 DNA sequence: TGTGCCAGCAGGGATGTGAAACGGGGCTTCCGTTACGAGCAGTACTTC. It encodes CASRDVKRGFRYEQYF.